This is a list of T cell receptor beta chains from one sample in a study of blood T cell repertoires in COVID-19. TCRdb keeps only in-frame clones here, not all; method: immunoSEQ multiplex PCR. The sample shows fewer than 350,000 clones, approximately 83% of them seen only once. The sequenced material came from peripheral blood. The source of these receptors is a woman aged 25 to 39 who had recovered from COVID-19. CDR3s include the opening cysteine and the closing phenylalanine or tryptophan. Fields, in order: D gene, clone size, V gene, J gene, CDR3 DNA, CDR3 protein. The D gene is left open where the match is weak. Size is omitted from some rows. Given values are once, few, many or a class for expanded clones.

>NA|NA|TRBV7-9|TRBJ2-6
TGTGCCAGCAGCCGCCAGTCCCCCTCTGGGGCCAACGTCCTGACTTTC
CASSRQSPSGANVLTF
>TRBD2|NA|TRBV9|TRBJ2-1
TGTGCCAGCAGCTATACAATAGCGGGAGGCTCCTACAATGAGCAGTTCTTC
CASSYTIAGGSYNEQFF
>TRBD2|once|TRBV4-1|TRBJ2-1
TGCGCCAGCAGCCAGGCCCTAGCGGATGAGCAGTTCTTC
CASSQALADEQFF
>TRBD1|NA|TRBV3-1/TRBV3-2|TRBJ1-5
TGTGCCAGCAGCCTAGGACAGGGGGGTCAGCCCCAGCATTTT
CASSLGQGGQPQHF
>TRBD2|NA|TRBV5-1|TRBJ2-3
TGCGCCAGCAGCTTGGGGTCGGGAGGCCTCACAGATACGCAGTATTTT
CASSLGSGGLTDTQYF
>NA|NA|TRBV4-1|TRBJ2-5
TGCGCCAGCAGCCTCTCGAGAGCGGAGACCCAGTACTTC
CASSLSRAETQYF
>TRBD2|NA|TRBV19|TRBJ2-1
TGTGCCAGTACCACCGGACTAGCGGGAGGGACTGAGCAGTTCTTC
CASTTGLAGGTEQFF
>NA|NA|TRBV19|TRBJ1-5
TGTGCCAGTAGTATATCCCACAAGAGGAGCGGGCAGCCCCAGCATTTT
CASSISHKRSGQPQHF
>NA|NA|TRBV5-4|TRBJ2-5
TGTGCCAGCAGCCCGGACAGTCAAGAGACCCAGTACTTC
CASSPDSQETQYF
>TRBD1|NA|TRBV4-3|TRBJ2-7
TGCGCCAGCAGCCAAGATGGGACAGGATTGTACGAGCAGTACTTC
CASSQDGTGLYEQYF
>NA|NA|TRBV10-1|TRBJ2-1
TGCGCCAGCAGTGAGTCCAGGCCTATGAATGAGCAGTTCTTC
CASSESRPMNEQFF
>NA|few|TRBV27|TRBJ1-4
TGTGCCATCCAGGCGCTCAATGAAAAACTGTTTTTT
CAIQALNEKLFF
>TRBD1|NA|TRBV19|TRBJ1-3
TGTGCCAGTAACGTCGCCGGGACAGGTACCTCTCCCCGTGGAAACACCATATATTTT
CASNVAGTGTSPRGNTIYF
>NA|once|TRBV24-1|TRBJ2-2
TGTGCCACCAGTGATGGGGGACTGAGAAGACAGGAGCTGTTTTTT
CATSDGGLRRQELFF
>NA|NA|TRBV10-3|TRBJ1-5
TGTGCCATCAGTGAGTCGATACCAGTTAACAATCAGCCCCAGCATTTT
CAISESIPVNNQPQHF
>NA|NA|TRBV9|TRBJ2-7
TGTGCCAGCAGCGCTGACGGGAACTCCTACGAGCAGTACTTC
CASSADGNSYEQYF
>NA|NA|TRBV28|TRBJ1-5
TGTGCCAGCAGCAGGACAGTAAGCAATCAGCCCCAGCATTTT
CASSRTVSNQPQHF
>TRBD2|once|TRBV11-2|TRBJ2-3
TGTGCCAGCAGCGCCCGACTAGCGGGGGCAGATACGCAGTATTTT
CASSARLAGADTQYF
>NA|NA|TRBV27|TRBJ1-2
TGTGCCAGCAGTTTACAGGGAGGAGATGGCTACACCTTC
CASSLQGGDGYTF
>NA|NA|TRBV11-2|TRBJ1-6
TGTGCCAGCAGCTTAGGGGGGCCTAATTCACCCCTCCACTTT
CASSLGGPNSPLHF
>TRBD1|NA|TRBV7-9|TRBJ1-5
TGTGCCAGCAGCTCCGACAGGGTCCGGAATCAGCCCCAGCATTTT
CASSSDRVRNQPQHF
>NA|once|TRBV6-1|TRBJ2-5
TGTGCCAGCAGTGAAGGGGGCGCGGAGACCCAGTACTTC
CASSEGGAETQYF
>TRBD2|NA|TRBV6-2/TRBV6-3|TRBJ2-1
TGTGCCAGCAGTTCAACTAGCGGGAGTCGACAGTTCTTC
CASSSTSGSRQFF
>TRBD1|NA|TRBV7-9|TRBJ2-3
TGTGCCAGCAGCTTAGCGCAGGGGGCAACAGATACGCAGTATTTT
CASSLAQGATDTQYF
>NA|NA|TRBV7-3|TRBJ2-2
TGTGCCAGCAGCCCGAATAGGGGAGGGGAGCTGTTTTTT
CASSPNRGGELFF
>NA|NA|TRBV15|TRBJ2-5
TGTGCCACCAGCAGAGATAAGTACAACGGGAGAGAGACCCAGTACTTC
CATSRDKYNGRETQYF
>NA|NA|TRBV5-6|TRBJ2-7
TGTGCCAGCAGCCAACCTTGGGGTAGCGTGTACGAGCAGTACTTC
CASSQPWGSVYEQYF
>TRBD1|NA|TRBV27|TRBJ1-2
TGTGCCAGCAGTTTACAGGGACAGTATGGCTACACCTTC
CASSLQGQYGYTF
>TRBD1|NA|TRBV7-2|TRBJ1-2
TGTGCCAGCAGCTTCACGAGACAGGGGGCGTCTGGCTACACCTTC
CASSFTRQGASGYTF